This TCR beta chain was obtained from a study of control samples from healthy donors and cancer patients. Repertoires were generated with immunoSEQ multiplex PCR, while TCRdb's copy carries only in-frame clones and drops some. The repertoire has 150,000 or so clones, 93% of them found once; the top ten carry 5.8%. The germline CDR1 and CDR2 sequences are MNHNY and SVGAGI (reference sequence). V was trimmed by 0 bases and J by 1 base, leaving 6 bases between them. The CDR3 runs 15 residues. This sequence joins TRBV6-6 and TRBJ2-2; D gene ambiguous. Specimen: blood. This sequence was found in a man aged 18 to 30 in good health. CDR3 in amino acids: CASSYSAQNTGELFF. CDR3 in DNA: TGTGCCAGCAGTTACTCGGCACAGAACACCGGGGAGCTGTTTTTT.